Shown below are 18 T cell receptor beta chains from a single sample sequenced in a study of shared clonotypes between healthy human individuals. The table came from immunoSEQ multiplex PCR; TCRdb's copy has only in-frame clones and leaves some out. This table has 500,000 or so clones, roughly 95% appearing once. Sequencing was carried out using naive CD4+ T cells sorted from blood. The sample's subset: CD45RA+ positively selected. The receptors derive from a woman aged 25 to 39 in good health.

The chain recombines TRBV19 with TRBJ2-5; the D gene could be TRBD1 or TRBD2 (5 bases each). The CDR3 has 14 amino acids. V lost 4 bases, J lost 5 bases, and 14 bases lay in between. Germline loops: CDR1 LNHDA, CDR2 SQIVND (reference sequence). The CDR3 nucleotides are TGTGCCAGTAGTACCCGTGGGGGAAGGGAGACCCAGTACTTC. This sequence encodes CASSTRGGRETQYF.

Of note for this clone: This CDR3 is also generated by other DNA sequences in the sample. V usage is TRBV11-3 and J usage is TRBJ1-2; D gene uncertain. Germline CDR1 is SGHNT and CDR2 is YENEEA. CDR3 length equals 12 residues. V lost 0 bases, J lost 8 bases, and 7 bases lay in between. The chain's CDR3 is CASSLDGYGYTF. CDR3 in DNA: TGTGCCAGCAGCTTAGACGGTTACGGCTACACCTTC.

V and J are TRBV5-1 and TRBJ2-1, with 7 bases lining up with TRBD1. This CDR3 region has 13 residues. Trimming cost V 7 bases and J 5 bases; bases outside gene matches: 6. Germline assignment: CDR1 SGHRS and CDR2 YFSETQ. CDR3 sequence reads: CASGRTGDNEQFF. CDR3 bases: TGCGCCAGCGGAAGGACAGGAGACAATGAGCAGTTCTTC.

The chain uses TRBV28 and TRBJ2-7, with D possibly being TRBD2 (6 bases). The CDR3 runs 15 residues. The V and J ends lost 5 bases and 0 bases respectively, with 14 bases between them. In germline, CDR1 is MDHEN, CDR2 SYDVKM. DNA of the CDR3: TGTGCCAGCAGTCCCCGGGGAGGTAACTCCTACGAGCAGTACTTC. Its translation is CASSPRGGNSYEQYF.

This chain connects TRBV10-3 to TRBJ1-1; D gene uncertain. V was cut by 10 bases and J by 2 bases, with 11 bases left in between. The CDR3 is 12 residues long. Germline V gives CDR1 ENHRY, CDR2 SYGVKD. The CDR3 reads CATQTQNTEAFF. In DNA, the CDR3 is TGTGCCACCCAAACACAAAACACTGAAGCTTTCTTT.

The chain couples TRBV19 to TRBJ1-3, with a possible D match to TRBD1 (6 bases). The V gene's germline CDR1 is LNHDA and CDR2 SQIVND (reference sequence). Between the trimmed V and J ends, which lost 6 bases and 7 bases, there was a span of 16 bases. The CDR3 runs to 14 residues. The CDR3, as DNA: TGTGCCAGTAGGACCGACCAGGGGATCAACACCATATATTTT. Its protein is CASRTDQGINTIYF.

The table lists this clone with a count of one. The chain employs TRBV7-7 and TRBJ2-1, with 11 bases fitting TRBD2. The CDR3 sequence is 15 residues long. Germline CDR1 is SSHAT and CDR2 is FNYEAQ (reference sequence). Trimming removed 1 base from V and 7 bases from J; junction bases left unmatched: 3. CDR3 DNA: TGTGCCAGCAGCTTAGGAGTAGCGGGAGGGAATGAGCAGTTCTTC. Its translation is CASSLGVAGGNEQFF.

V and J are TRBV28 and TRBJ2-7; possibly TRBD2 for D (6 bases). The V end was cut by 3 bases, the J end by 1 base, with 16 bases between. Germline CDR1 and CDR2: MDHEN and SYDVKM. The CDR3 has 16 residues. CDR3 sequence: CASSFGRARGSYEQYF. DNA of the CDR3: TGTGCCAGCAGTTTCGGCCGGGCCCGGGGGTCCTACGAGCAGTACTTC.

This chain uses TRBV7-8 with TRBJ2-3, with 9 bases matching TRBD2. This CDR3 contains 16 residues. Germline V gene sequence: CDR1 SGHVS, CDR2 FQNEAQ. J was trimmed by 1 base and V by 7 bases; bases with no gene match: 9. The CDR3 DNA reads as TGTGCCAGCACGTATCCGAAGCGGGAGGGCACAGATACGCAGTATTTT. Translation: CASTYPKREGTDTQYF.

Regarding this clone: This sample includes further DNA sequences coding for the same CDR3. V and J are TRBV18 and TRBJ1-1; TRBD1 matches 7 bases. CDR3 length: 14 residues. Per germline, CDR1 KGHSH and CDR2 LQKENI. V dropped 2 bases and J dropped 1; count of bases not matched to a gene: 1. The DNA for the CDR3 is TGTGCCAGCTCACCAGGACAGGCGAACACTGAAGCTTTCTTT. Translated, it gives CASSPGQANTEAFF.

The CDR3 sequence: CASSAGGDINTGELFF. CDR3 nucleotide sequence: TGTGCCAGCAGTGCGGGGGGCGACATTAACACCGGGGAGCTGTTTTTT. This chain connects TRBV28 to TRBJ2-2; 8 nucleotides line up with TRBD2. V shed 5 bases, J shed 2 bases, and the junction held 7 bases outside the gene matches. Germline V lookup: CDR1 MDHEN, CDR2 SYDVKM. The CDR3 contains 16 residues.

The chain uses TRBV28 and TRBJ2-6; 7 bases align to TRBD2. Trimming removed 4 bases from V and 3 bases from J; junction bases left unmatched: 9. The CDR3 totals 17 residues. Germline loops: CDR1 MDHEN, CDR2 SYDVKM. CDR3 sequence: CASSSAKAGSGANVLTF. The CDR3 nucleotides read TGTGCCAGCAGTTCGGCGAAAGCGGGGAGTGGGGCCAACGTCCTGACTTTC.

This chain uses TRBV19 with TRBJ2-5; D unclear. V lost 7 bases and J lost 4, with 13 bases in between. Germline values: CDR1 LNHDA, CDR2 SQIVND (reference sequence). The CDR3 loop spans 13 amino acids. The CDR3, as DNA: TGTGCCAGTAACAATGCCCCGGGAGAGACCCAGTACTTC. This gives the protein CASNNAPGETQYF.

In its sample, this clone was seen once. The chain has TRBV19 and TRBJ1-5; unclear D gene. Trimming left V 5 bases short and J 2 bases short, with 19 bases between. Germline V gene sequence: CDR1 LNHDA, CDR2 SQIVND (reference sequence). CDR3 length: 17 residues. In DNA form, the CDR3 reads TGTGCCAGTAGTCTTTTTATGCGGGAAGTAGGCAATCAGCCCCAGCATTTT. Translating gives CASSLFMREVGNQPQHF.

The chain recombines TRBV6-5 with TRBJ2-5, with 7 bases lining up with TRBD1. The CDR3 spans 13 residues. Trimming at V came to 6 bases and at J to 5 bases, leaving 6 bases not matched to a gene. Germline CDR1 and CDR2: MNHEY and SVGAGI. For the CDR3, the DNA is TGTGCCAGCAGGAGGACAGGAGAGGAGACCCAGTACTTC. Encoded protein: CASRRTGEETQYF.

Details on this clone: Other DNA variants within this sample encode the same CDR3. This chain joins TRBV5-1 and TRBJ2-7; tentatively, D is TRBD1 (6 bases). Trimming cost V 0 bases and J 5 bases, with 15 bases left between them. Germline assignment: CDR1 SGHRS and CDR2 YFSETQ. CDR3 size: 15 residues. Written as DNA, the CDR3 is TGCGCCAGCAGCTTGGGTTTGACAGGTACCCACGAGCAGTACTTC. This codes for CASSLGLTGTHEQYF.

The rearrangement uses TRBV18 and TRBJ1-4, with D perhaps matching TRBD1 (5 bases). The CDR3 runs 13 residues. V gave up 2 bases and J gave up 8 bases, with 9 bases separating them. From germline, CDR1 is KGHSH and CDR2 LQKENI. The CDR3 sequence: CASSPDSTEKLFF. CDR3 coding DNA: TGTGCCAGCTCACCAGACAGCACAGAAAAACTGTTTTTT.

The chain joins TRBV2 to TRBJ1-5; possible D gene TRBD1, 6 bases. Between the trimmed V and J ends, which lost 6 bases and 5 bases, there was a span of 11 bases. Germline CDR1 is SNHLY and CDR2 is FYNNEI. This CDR3 is 13 amino acids long. DNA for the CDR3: TGTGCCAGCAGGACAGGATTTTATCAGCCCCAGCATTTT. Translation: CASRTGFYQPQHF.